This TCR beta chain was found in a study of PD-1 blockade in classical Hodgkin lymphoma. Profiled with immunoSEQ multiplex PCR; TCRdb holds only in-frame clones, not every one. The data contain about 110,000 clones, around 90% of them singletons. Noted time point: cycle 4 day 1 (C4D1), after 5 to 7 weeks of nivolumab. Every patient was affected by relapse after autologous stem cell transplantation, while exposure to brentuximab vedotin was not uniform. Germline lookup yields CDR1 SGHDN and CDR2 FVKESK. With 1 base removed from V and 3 bases from J, the gap between germline ends came to 16 bases. This CDR3 has 16 residues.

The starting material was peripheral blood mononuclear cells (PBMCs), obtained before the fourth cycle of nivolumab. The receptor's source is a human donor with classical Hodgkin lymphoma. V gene TRBV14 combines with J gene TRBJ2-7; TRBD1 is a possible D gene (5 bases). The CDR3 nucleotides are TGTGCCAGCAGCCAAGTAACCGTCGCGACAGTCTACGAGCAGTACTTC. Protein product: CASSQVTVATVYEQYF.